The 26 T cell receptor beta chains below were found in one sample sequenced in a study of blood T cell repertoires in COVID-19. The method was immunoSEQ multiplex PCR; TCRdb's version includes in-frame clones alone and lacks a portion of them. This table holds 120,000 or so clones, around four fifths found once. Sequenced: peripheral blood. These receptors originate from a human donor in a cohort sampled during active COVID-19.

The chain uses TRBV18 and TRBJ1-5, with TRBD1 as a possible D gene (5 bases). Trimming pared 5 bases from V and 3 bases from J, leaving 14 bases between. The germline V gene has CDR1 KGHSH and CDR2 LQKENI. The CDR3 contains 15 residues. CDR3 nucleotides: TGTGCCAGCTCAGCAGCAGGGTCCCTCAATCAGCCCCAGCATTTT. Translated: CASSAAGSLNQPQHF.

The rearrangement joins TRBV7-9 to TRBJ2-1; D not certain. CDR3 length: 12 amino acids. The germline V gene encodes CDR1 SEHNR and CDR2 FQNEAQ (reference sequence). The V end was cut by 11 bases, the J end by 6 bases, with 14 bases between. The CDR3 DNA reads TGTGCCCGTCCGATAGTTCCCAATGAGCAGTTCTTC. It specifies CARPIVPNEQFF.

The rearrangement joins TRBV11-2 to TRBJ2-3; possibly TRBD1 for D (5 bases). V gave up 0 bases and J gave up 4 bases, with 8 bases separating them. The CDR3 has 14 amino acids. CDR1 is SGHAT, CDR2 FQNNGV, per germline. CDR3 DNA: TGTGCCAGCAGCTTAGATGGGGCAGCAGATACGCAGTATTTT. Its translation is CASSLDGAADTQYF.

The V gene is TRBV15, the J gene TRBJ2-2; TRBD2 matches at 10 bases. The CDR3 is made up of 19 amino acids. Germline CDR1 and CDR2: LNHNV and YYDKDF (reference sequence). Trimming at V came to 0 bases and at J to 1 base, leaving 8 bases not matched to a gene. The CDR3 spells CATSRDRGRTSGNTGELFF. The CDR3, as DNA: TGTGCCACCAGCAGAGATCGCGGTAGGACTAGCGGGAACACCGGGGAGCTGTTTTTT.

The chain has TRBV18 and TRBJ2-3, with D perhaps matching TRBD1 (5 bases). V was cut by 3 bases and J by 1 base, with 8 bases left in between. The CDR3 extends over 14 amino acids. Germline CDR1 is KGHSH and CDR2 is LQKENI. The CDR3: CASSPRTRTDTQYF. The CDR3 DNA reads TGTGCCAGCTCACCGAGGACACGCACAGATACGCAGTATTTT.

The chain couples TRBV27 to TRBJ2-1; D perhaps matches TRBD2 (6 bases). CDR3 length equals 18 residues. Germline lookup yields CDR1 MNHEY and CDR2 SMNVEV (reference sequence). V shed 1 base and J shed 0 bases, with 16 bases lying between them. Here the CDR3 DNA reads TGTGCCAGCAGTTTATATATCGGAGCGGGCGGCTCCTACAATGAGCAGTTCTTC. It is translated as CASSLYIGAGGSYNEQFF.

The chain is built from TRBV7-3 and TRBJ2-7, with D unresolved. Germline CDR1 and CDR2: SGHTA and FQGTGA. CDR3 length: 14 amino acids. V lost 3 bases and J 2 bases, leaving 11 bases between the germline ends. Here the CDR3 reads CASSFSGPPYEQYF. The CDR3 DNA is TGTGCCAGCAGCTTCTCTGGGCCACCCTACGAGCAGTACTTC.

V usage is TRBV15 and J usage is TRBJ2-1, with D possibly being TRBD2 (5 bases). Per germline, CDR1 LNHNV and CDR2 YYDKDF (reference sequence). Trimming shortened V by 5 bases and J by 8 bases, and 16 bases separated the two germline ends. This CDR3 contains 14 residues. The CDR3 DNA follows: TGTGCCACCAGCTGGAGTTCGGGGTTCGATGAGCAGTTCTTC. Translated, it gives CATSWSSGFDEQFF.

This clone has at least ten counts. V usage is TRBV7-9 and J usage is TRBJ2-7; 7 nucleotides match TRBD1. J gave up 5 bases and V 4 bases, and 11 bases lay outside the gene matches. Germline CDR1 reads SEHNR; CDR2 reads FQNEAQ (reference sequence). CDR3 length: 15 amino acids. The CDR3 DNA follows: TGTGCCAGCAGCTGGGGGCAGGGGGTAGGTAACGAGCAGTACTTC. This translates into CASSWGQGVGNEQYF.

The CDR3 DNA reads TGTGCCAGCAGTGGCGGGGCCGTAACCGGTTCACCCCTCCACTTT. It is translated as CASSGGAVTGSPLHF. The J gene is TRBJ1-6, the V gene TRBV28; TRBD1 might be the D (5 bases). The CDR3 totals 15 residues. Germline V gives CDR1 MDHEN, CDR2 SYDVKM. V lost 5 bases to trimming and J lost 9 bases, with 17 bases between them.

The CDR3 DNA reads as TGTGCCAGCAGCCATAGCGGGGGGCCCTACGAGCAGTACTTC. Its translation: CASSHSGGPYEQYF. V gene TRBV11-2 combines with J gene TRBJ2-7, with 10 bases fitting TRBD2. Looked up from germline, CDR1 is SGHAT and CDR2 is FQNNGV. V lost 5 bases to trimming and J lost 2 bases; unmatched junction nucleotides: 3. CDR3 length equals 14 residues.

The genes are TRBV5-5 and TRBJ2-2; D is unclear. The CDR3 consists of 14 residues. V lost 5 bases and J lost 0, with 8 bases in between. CDR1 and CDR2 from the germline V gene are SGHKS and YYEKEE (reference sequence). In DNA, the CDR3 is TGTGCCAGCAGACCGACATCGAACACCGGGGAGCTGTTTTTT. The encoded protein is CASRPTSNTGELFF.

V and J are TRBV7-9 and TRBJ2-3; D is unclear. The CDR3 runs to 13 residues. CDR1 is SEHNR, CDR2 FQNEAQ, per germline (reference sequence). Deletions cut 7 bases from V and 3 bases from J, with 11 bases between. The CDR3 DNA follows: TGTGCCAGCACCCTAATTAGAACAGATACGCAGTATTTT. Amino acids: CASTLIRTDTQYF.

The chain employs TRBV4-3 and TRBJ2-1, with 12 nucleotides matching TRBD2. Germline-derived CDR1 and CDR2 are LGHNA and YSLEER. V lost 3 bases, J lost 2 bases, and 5 bases stayed unmatched. The CDR3 runs to 17 residues. CDR3: CASSQELAGGAYNEQFF. The CDR3 region has the DNA TGCGCCAGCAGCCAGGAACTAGCGGGAGGCGCCTACAATGAGCAGTTCTTC.

The chain has TRBV21-1 and TRBJ2-5; TRBD1 is taken as the D call from the table, unchecked against the DNA. TRBV21-1 is tagged as a pseudogene. There are 16 residues in the CDR3. In DNA, the CDR3 is TGTGCCAGCAGCTGGTCCGCCGGGACAGTCGCAGAGACCCAGTACTTC. Translated: CASSWSAGTVAETQYF.

The chain uses TRBV28 and TRBJ1-1; weak D call: TRBD1 (5 bases). CDR1 is MDHEN and CDR2 is SYDVKM in the germline V gene. V was shortened by 4 bases and J by 1 base, with 10 bases between the two germline ends. This CDR3 spans 14 amino acids. The CDR3 spells CASSSGQGNTEAFF. CDR3 DNA: TGTGCCAGCAGTTCAGGACAAGGGAACACTGAAGCTTTCTTT. The full variable domain, in which reference TRBV28 and TRBJ1-1 provide the parts outside the CDR3, is DVKVTQSSRYLVKRTGEKVFLECVQDMDHENMFWYRQDPGLGLRLIYFSYDVKMKEKGDIPEGYSVSREKKERFSLILESASTNQTSMYLCASSSGQGNTEAFFGQGTRLTVV.

The chain recombines TRBV3-1 (or the pseudogene TRBV3-2) with TRBJ2-3, with TRBD2 identical over 9 bases. The CDR3 runs 17 residues. Looked up from germline, CDR1 is LGHDT and CDR2 is YNNKEL (reference sequence). The V gene end was trimmed by 0 bases and the J gene end by 4 bases; junction bases not matched to a gene: 8. The CDR3 nucleotides are TGTGCCAGCAGCCAAGATAACCAGCGGGAGGTCCCAGATACGCAGTATTTT. It translates to CASSQDNQREVPDTQYF.

The chain recombines TRBV5-4 with TRBJ2-2; D is undetermined. The CDR3 has 15 residues. Germline V gene lookup returns CDR1 SGHNT and CDR2 YYREEE (reference sequence). Trimming removed 0 bases at V and 0 bases at J, with 6 bases between. CDR3 in DNA: TGTGCCAGCAGCTTGGCCAGTTCGAACACCGGGGAGCTGTTTTTT. Translated: CASSLASSNTGELFF. Using reference TRBV5-4 and TRBJ2-2 for the parts outside the CDR3, the full variable domain is ETGVTQSPTHLIKTRGQQVTLRCSSQSGHNTVSWYQQALGQGPQFIFQYYREEENGRGNFPPRFSGLQFPNYSSELNVNALELDDSALYLCASSLASSNTGELFFGEGSRLTVL.

V usage is TRBV7-3 and J usage is TRBJ1-5; the match to TRBD1 covers 9 bases. J gave up 6 bases and V 4 bases, and 1 base lay outside the gene matches. This CDR3 has 13 residues. CDR1 is SGHTA, CDR2 FQGTGA, per germline. CDR3 sequence: CASSSTGGQPQHF. CDR3 bases: TGTGCCAGCAGCTCGACAGGGGGTCAGCCCCAGCATTTT.

The chain carries TRBV27 and TRBJ1-1; 7 bases are a match to TRBD1. The CDR3 consists of 13 residues. Germline CDR1 MNHEY, CDR2 SMNVEV (reference sequence). V lost 5 bases and J lost 4; bases outside the gene matches: 4. CDR3 residues: CASSLTGFTEAFF. CDR3 nucleotides: TGTGCCAGCAGTCTGACAGGGTTCACTGAAGCTTTCTTT.

CDR3 DNA sequence: TGTGCCAGCAGCCAAGGCGCCGGTCGAGGGGGCTCGGGAACTGAAGCTTTCTTT. Its protein product is CASSQGAGRGGSGTEAFF. The V gene is TRBV3-1 (or the pseudogene TRBV3-2), the J gene TRBJ1-1, with 7 bases fitting TRBD1. CDR1 LGHDT and CDR2 YNNKEL come from the germline V gene (reference sequence). This CDR3 region has 18 residues. The V and J ends lost 1 base and 5 bases, in that order; junction bases with no gene match: 16.

The chain has TRBV28 and TRBJ2-7; 8 nucleotides agree with TRBD2. The CDR3 extends over 14 amino acids. Germline V CDR1 and CDR2: MDHEN, SYDVKM. J gave up 2 bases and V 2 bases, and 2 bases lay outside the gene matches. The CDR3 DNA is TGTGCCAGCAGTTTACGCGGGAGGACCTACGAGCAGTACTTC. Translating it yields CASSLRGRTYEQYF.

The V gene is TRBV5-4, the J gene TRBJ1-1, with D perhaps TRBD1 (6 bases). Germline lookup yields CDR1 SGHNT and CDR2 YYREEE (reference sequence). Between the trimmed V and J ends, which lost 5 bases and 0 bases, there was a span of 11 bases. The CDR3 has 14 amino acids. CDR3: CASSPGTLNTEAFF. CDR3 coding DNA: TGTGCCAGCAGTCCCGGGACACTGAACACTGAAGCTTTCTTT.

The chain recombines TRBV19 with TRBJ2-1; 11 bases are a match to TRBD1. The CDR3 covers 14 residues. V shed 5 bases, J shed 7 bases, and the junction held 4 bases outside the gene matches. From germline, CDR1 is LNHDA and CDR2 SQIVND (reference sequence). This CDR3 is CASSEGQGVNEQFF. CDR3 in DNA: TGTGCCAGTAGTGAGGGACAGGGGGTGAATGAGCAGTTCTTC.

The V and J genes are TRBV3-1 (or the pseudogene TRBV3-2) and TRBJ1-2, with 9 positions matching TRBD1. J was trimmed by 7 bases and V by 5 bases; bases with no gene match: 5. The germline V gene has CDR1 LGHDT and CDR2 YNNKEL (reference sequence). The CDR3 consists of 13 residues. The CDR3 loop is CASSRRQGGGYTF. In nucleotides, the CDR3 is TGTGCCAGCAGCAGAAGACAGGGGGGTGGCTACACCTTC.

In this sample, this clone turned up once. This chain connects TRBV27 to TRBJ2-3; TRBD2 matches at 8 bases. V was clipped by 3 bases and J by 0 bases; unmatched bases: 11. The CDR3 is 18 residues long. Germline-derived CDR1 and CDR2 are MNHEY and SMNVEV (reference sequence). The CDR3 DNA reads TGTGCCAGCAGTTTGGAGCGGGGGCCACATTTCAGCACAGATACGCAGTATTTT. Translated, it gives CASSLERGPHFSTDTQYF.